These 14 T cell receptor beta chains came from one sample sequenced in a study of blood T cell repertoires in COVID-19. Sequenced by immunoSEQ multiplex PCR; TCRdb stores in-frame clones only, minus some. This table has roughly 110,000 clones, around nine tenths appearing once. Sequencing was carried out using peripheral blood. The receptors here all came from a middle-aged man with acute or convalescent COVID-19.

V usage is TRBV19 and J usage is TRBJ2-3, with 11 bases matching TRBD2. Unmatched junction bases numbered 6, after V lost 3 bases and J lost 4 bases. The CDR3 consists of 16 residues. The germline CDR1 and CDR2 sequences are LNHDA and SQIVND (reference sequence). The CDR3 bases are TGTGCCAGTAGTATCGCGACTAGCGGGGATTCAGATACGCAGTATTTT. Protein: CASSIATSGDSDTQYF.

This clone was counted between two and nine times. V gene TRBV5-1 combines with J gene TRBJ1-2, with D maybe TRBD1 (6 bases). The CDR3 extends over 13 amino acids. CDR1 is SGHRS and CDR2 is YFSETQ in the germline V gene. V was shortened by 1 base and J by 2 bases, with 6 bases between the two germline ends. The CDR3 DNA reads TGCGCCAGCAGCTTGCAGGGGAACTATGGCTACACCTTC. This sequence encodes CASSLQGNYGYTF.

The chain links TRBV9 to TRBJ2-1, with TRBD2 matching over 10 bases. Germline V gives CDR1 SGDLS, CDR2 YYNGEE. Trimming at V came to 0 bases and at J to 10 bases, leaving 7 bases not matched to a gene. The CDR3 consists of 15 residues. The chain's CDR3 is CASSVEVAGGREQFF. The CDR3 DNA reads TGTGCCAGCAGCGTAGAGGTAGCGGGGGGCCGGGAGCAGTTCTTC.

The rearrangement joins TRBV6-5 to TRBJ2-1; 9 nucleotides align to TRBD2. CDR3 length: 15 amino acids. The germline CDR1 and CDR2 sequences are MNHEY and SVGAGI. Trimming took 4 bases from V and 7 from J; bases not matched to a gene: 8. CDR3 loop: CASSFAGGGENEQFF. The CDR3 region has the DNA TGTGCCAGCAGTTTCGCTGGCGGGGGGGAGAATGAGCAGTTCTTC.

The chain carries TRBV19 and TRBJ2-3; tentative D call: TRBD2 (5 bases). The germline gives CDR1 LNHDA, CDR2 SQIVND (reference sequence). This CDR3 has 13 amino acids. Deletions cut 5 bases from V and 3 bases from J, with 9 bases between. CDR3 protein: CASSSSGTDTQYF. CDR3 DNA: TGTGCCAGTAGTTCATCGGGGACAGATACGCAGTATTTT.

CDR3 nucleotide sequence: TGTGCCAGTAGTGGGGACAGGGGTATCAGTCAGCCCCAGCATTTT. Translating it yields CASSGDRGISQPQHF. The rearrangement uses TRBV19 and TRBJ1-5, with 10 bases that match TRBD1. CDR1 and CDR2 (germline): LNHDA, SQIVND (reference sequence). V trimming: 5 bases; J trimming: 6 bases; junction bases outside the gene matches: 7. CDR3 length equals 15 residues.

The chain uses TRBV6-5 and TRBJ1-2; D remains unclear. Germline V lookup: CDR1 MNHEY, CDR2 SVGAGI. V was pared by 11 bases and J by 0 bases, with 13 bases between. CDR3 length: 13 residues. In DNA form, the CDR3 reads TGTGCCTCGGGCAAGGGAGCTAACTATGGCTACACCTTC. As protein: CASGKGANYGYTF.

The chain couples TRBV24-1 to TRBJ1-1; perhaps TRBD1 as D (5 bases). Germline CDR1 KGHDR, CDR2 SFDVKD. Trimming took off 1 base at V and 11 bases at J, with 10 bases between the two ends. CDR3 size: 12 residues. The CDR3 reads CATSDFGGRAFF. The CDR3 coding sequence is TGTGCCACCAGTGATTTTGGGGGGAGGGCTTTCTTT.

This chain joins TRBV4-1 and TRBJ2-7; 11 nucleotides match TRBD1. Germline loops: CDR1 MGHRA, CDR2 YSYEKL. V was clipped by 4 bases and J by 3 bases; unmatched bases: 5. This CDR3 has 15 residues. In nucleotides, the CDR3 is TGCGCCAGCAGCCCGGGACAGGGGGTACTCTACGAGCAGTACTTC. Translated: CASSPGQGVLYEQYF.

Comment on this clone: This CDR3 is also generated by other DNA sequences in the sample. This sequence joins TRBV9 and TRBJ1-5; 10 bases agree with TRBD1. In germline, CDR1 is SGDLS, CDR2 YYNGEE. V lost 3 bases and J lost 9; bases outside the gene matches: 6. The CDR3 is made up of 14 amino acids. In DNA, the CDR3 is TGTGCCAGCAGCGCGGGACAGGGGAACGGGCCCCAGCATTTT. It yields the protein CASSAGQGNGPQHF.

This clone was seen only a few times. V gene TRBV29-1 combines with J gene TRBJ2-7, with 7 bases fitting TRBD1. This CDR3 is 12 amino acids long. V shed 8 bases, J shed 2 bases, and the junction held 6 bases outside the gene matches. Germline loops: CDR1 SQVTM, CDR2 ANQGSEA. CDR3 coding DNA: TGCAGCACGCGACAGGGACCCTACGAGCAGTACTTC. It encodes CSTRQGPYEQYF.

The chain uses TRBV14 and TRBJ2-7; 7 nucleotides align to TRBD1. The CDR3 has 12 amino acids. The germline gives CDR1 SGHDN, CDR2 FVKESK. The ends lost 8 bases at V and 3 bases at J; junction bases unmatched: 4. As DNA, the CDR3 is TGTGCCAGCGGGGGACAGAACTACGAGCAGTACTTC. This codes for CASGGQNYEQYF.

V usage is TRBV19 and J usage is TRBJ1-2; 9 bases match TRBD1. Germline CDR1 LNHDA, CDR2 SQIVND (reference sequence). Trimming removed 4 bases from V and 8 bases from J; junction bases left unmatched: 11. The CDR3 extends over 15 amino acids. CDR3 DNA: TGTGCCAGTAGTACCACCGGGACAGGGCTGGAAGGCTACACCTTC. It yields the protein CASSTTGTGLEGYTF. Supplemented by reference TRBV19 and TRBJ1-2, the full variable domain reads DGGITQSPKYLFRKEGQNVTLSCEQNLNHDAMYWYRQDPGQGLRLIYYSQIVNDFQKGDIAEGYSVSREKKESFPLTVTSAQKNPTAFYLCASSTTGTGLEGYTFGSGTRLTVV.

The chain is built from TRBV5-1 and TRBJ1-5; D is possibly TRBD1 (5 bases). CDR3 length: 14 amino acids. CDR1 and CDR2 (germline): SGHRS, YFSETQ. V shed 7 bases and J shed 0 bases, with 11 bases lying between them. The CDR3 reads CASRREGSNQPQHF. The CDR3 bases are TGCGCCAGCCGCAGGGAGGGTAGCAATCAGCCCCAGCATTTT.